Reported below is one T cell receptor (beta chain). This sample was included in a study of esophageal squamous cell carcinoma under preoperative chemotherapy. TCRdb processed the PCR reads anew with MiXCR; each CDR3 protein has one entry. The sample shows approximately 19,000 distinct CDR3 sequences, 46% of them seen only once. Time point noted: after preoperative PTX-NDP chemotherapy. The material was obtained from a patient given preoperative chemotherapy. The TCR sequence derives from a human donor with esophageal squamous cell carcinoma. The donor label of this sample is uncertain.

This CDR3 reads CARSGGPSGDTQYF. Here the CDR3 DNA reads TGTGCGAGGAGCGGCGGCCCTAGCGGAGATACGCAGTACTTC. J is TRBJ2-3 and V is TRBV7-8, with 7 bases aligning to TRBD2. The end of the DNA aligns better with TRBJ2-7, so the J call may be wrong. The CDR3 sequence is 14 residues long. Germline values: CDR1 SGHVS, CDR2 FQNEAQ.